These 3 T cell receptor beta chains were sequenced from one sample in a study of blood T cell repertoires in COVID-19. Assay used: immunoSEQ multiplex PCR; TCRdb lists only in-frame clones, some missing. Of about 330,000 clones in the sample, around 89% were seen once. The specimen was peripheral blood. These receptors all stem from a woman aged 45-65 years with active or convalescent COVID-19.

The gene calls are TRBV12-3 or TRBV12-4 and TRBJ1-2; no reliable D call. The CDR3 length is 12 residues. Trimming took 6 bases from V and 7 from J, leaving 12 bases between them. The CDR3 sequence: CASSPRLAGYTF. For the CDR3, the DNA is TGTGCCAGCAGCCCCCGACTAGCTGGCTACACCTTC.

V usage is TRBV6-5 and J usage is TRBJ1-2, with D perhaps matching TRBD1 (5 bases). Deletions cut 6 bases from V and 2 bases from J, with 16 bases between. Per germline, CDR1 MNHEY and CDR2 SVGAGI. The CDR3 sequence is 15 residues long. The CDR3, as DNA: TGTGCCAGCAGCTTAATTCCGGGACTGAACTATGGCTACACCTTC. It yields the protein CASSLIPGLNYGYTF.

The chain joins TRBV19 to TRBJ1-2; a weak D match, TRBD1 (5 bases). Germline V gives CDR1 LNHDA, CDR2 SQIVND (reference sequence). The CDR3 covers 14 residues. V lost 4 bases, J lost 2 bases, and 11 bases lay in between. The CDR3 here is CASSTNQGNYGYTF. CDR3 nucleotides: TGTGCCAGTAGTACTAATCAGGGAAACTATGGCTACACCTTC.